The 5 T cell receptor beta chains below come from one sample, sequenced in a study of T cells in Graves' hyperthyroidism and ophthalmopathy (dated by TCRdb to between 2017 and 2020). Library preparation employed multiplex PCR. Sequencer: Illumina HiSeq 2000. Amplification of TCR beta CDR3 regions was carried out from RNA transcripts. For the first round of RT-PCR on the TCR CDR3, the HTBI primer set was used together with the Qiagen OneStep RT-PCR kit. TCRdb ran its own pipeline on the public reads, namely fastp trimming at Q25 and MiXCR clone calling, and kept in-frame beta chains. Identical CDR3 proteins give one entry, which carries the most common genes and DNA. Present in this sample are some 700,000 distinct CDR3 sequences, about 18% of which were seen just once. Of the sample, roughly a sixth is held by the ten largest clones. Source material: blood. These receptors were obtained from a man aged 50 to 59 with Graves' hyperthyroidism.

The sample holds a few counts of this clonotype. This chain uses TRBV12-3 or TRBV12-4 with TRBJ2-2; TRBD1 might be the D (6 bases). The CDR3 spans 14 residues. Trimming cost V 5 bases and J 0 bases, with 7 bases left between them. The CDR3 DNA reads as TGTGCCAGCAGTCGACAGGCGAACACCGGGGAGCTGTTTTTT. It codes for CASSRQANTGELFF.

The chain is built from TRBV28 and TRBJ1-5, with D uncertain. Germline V gene sequence: CDR1 MDHEN, CDR2 SYDVKM. The V end was cut by 8 bases, the J end by 7 bases, with 15 bases between. The CDR3 runs 13 residues. The CDR3 loop is CASSGGPEQPQHF. The CDR3 nucleotides read TGTGCCAGCTCTGGAGGCCCGGAGCAGCCCCAGCATTTT. The full variable domain, rest sourced from reference TRBV28 and TRBJ1-5, is DVKVTQSSRYLVKRTGEKVFLECVQDMDHENMFWYRQDPGLGLRLIYFSYDVKMKEKGDIPEGYSVSREKKERFSLILESASTNQTSMYLCASSGGPEQPQHFGDGTRLSIL.

This clonotype appeared many times. The J gene is TRBJ2-5, the V gene TRBV19; the D gene is possibly TRBD2 (5 bases). Germline V gene data show CDR1 as LNHDA and CDR2 as SQIVND (reference sequence). CDR3 length equals 13 residues. V dropped 4 bases and J dropped 5 bases, with 11 bases sitting between them. The CDR3: CASSRSPGETQYF. Written as DNA, the CDR3 is TGTGCCAGTAGTAGGTCCCCGGGGGAGACCCAGTACTTC.

This clonotype was found many times. This sequence joins TRBV9 and TRBJ2-1, with 9 bases fitting TRBD1. CDR1 is SGDLS and CDR2 is YYNGEE in the germline V gene. V gave up 0 bases and J gave up 6 bases; unmatched junction bases: 4. This CDR3 has 15 residues. This CDR3 reads CASSVEQGAVNEQFF. DNA of the CDR3: TGTGCCAGCAGCGTAGAACAGGGGGCGGTCAATGAGCAGTTCTTC.

This clonotype was picked up many times. V usage is TRBV6-1 and J usage is TRBJ1-1, with 7 bases fitting TRBD1. Germline V gives CDR1 MNHNS, CDR2 SASEGT. With 5 bases clipped from V and 1 base from J, the junction kept 10 bases outside the gene matches. The CDR3 extends over 16 amino acids. CDR3: CASSPASGGGNTEAFF. DNA of the CDR3: TGTGCCAGCAGTCCTGCCTCAGGGGGTGGGAACACTGAAGCTTTCTTT.